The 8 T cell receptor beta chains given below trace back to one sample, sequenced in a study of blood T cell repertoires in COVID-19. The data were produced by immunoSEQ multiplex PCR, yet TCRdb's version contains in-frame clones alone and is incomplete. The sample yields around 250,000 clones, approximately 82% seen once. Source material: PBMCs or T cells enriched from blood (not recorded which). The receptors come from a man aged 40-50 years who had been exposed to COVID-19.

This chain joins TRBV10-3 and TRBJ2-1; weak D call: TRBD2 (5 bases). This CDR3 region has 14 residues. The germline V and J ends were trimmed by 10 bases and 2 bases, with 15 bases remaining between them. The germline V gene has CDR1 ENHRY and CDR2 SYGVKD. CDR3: CATQSGAAYNEQFF. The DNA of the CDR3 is TGTGCCACCCAGTCTGGAGCGGCCTACAATGAGCAGTTCTTC.

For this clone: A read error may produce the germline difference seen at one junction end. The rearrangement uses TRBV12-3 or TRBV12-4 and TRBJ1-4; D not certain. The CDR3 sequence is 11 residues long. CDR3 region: CASSTNGKLFF. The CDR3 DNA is TGTGCCAGCAGTACTAATGGAAAACTGTTTTTT.

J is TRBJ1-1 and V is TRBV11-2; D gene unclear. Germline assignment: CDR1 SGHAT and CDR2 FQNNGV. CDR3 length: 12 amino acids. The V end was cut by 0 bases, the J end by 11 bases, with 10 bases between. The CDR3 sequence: CASSLDESVAFF. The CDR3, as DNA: TGTGCCAGCAGCTTAGATGAGTCTGTCGCTTTCTTT.

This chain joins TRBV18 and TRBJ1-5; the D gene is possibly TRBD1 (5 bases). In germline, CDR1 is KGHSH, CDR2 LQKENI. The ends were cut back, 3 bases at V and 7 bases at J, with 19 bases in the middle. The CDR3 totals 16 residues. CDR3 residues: CASSPIGLGVGQPQHF. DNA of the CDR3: TGTGCCAGCTCACCGATTGGCCTAGGGGTGGGACAGCCCCAGCATTTT.

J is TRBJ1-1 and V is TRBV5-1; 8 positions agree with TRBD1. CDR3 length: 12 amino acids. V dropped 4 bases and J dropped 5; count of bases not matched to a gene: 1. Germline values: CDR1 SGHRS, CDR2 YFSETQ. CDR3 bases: TGCGCCAGCAGCAGGGACAGGACTGAAGCTTTCTTT. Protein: CASSRDRTEAFF.

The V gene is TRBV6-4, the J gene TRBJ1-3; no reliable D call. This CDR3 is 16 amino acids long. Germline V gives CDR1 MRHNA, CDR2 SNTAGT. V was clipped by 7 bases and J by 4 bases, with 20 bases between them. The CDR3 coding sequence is TGTGCCAGCATCCCCACACAAGCGATAGAGGGAAACACCATATATTTT. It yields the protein CASIPTQAIEGNTIYF.

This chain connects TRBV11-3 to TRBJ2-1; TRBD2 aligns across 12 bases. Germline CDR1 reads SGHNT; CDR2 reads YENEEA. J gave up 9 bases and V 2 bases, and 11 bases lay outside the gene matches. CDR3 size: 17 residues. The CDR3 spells CASSLLAGGPFSGEQFF. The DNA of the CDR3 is TGTGCCAGCAGCTTACTAGCGGGAGGGCCGTTCTCCGGTGAGCAGTTCTTC.

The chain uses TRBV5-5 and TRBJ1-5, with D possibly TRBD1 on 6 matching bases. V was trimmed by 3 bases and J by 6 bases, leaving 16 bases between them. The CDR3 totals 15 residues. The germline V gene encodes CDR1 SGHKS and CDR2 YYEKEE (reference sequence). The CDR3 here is CASSSTGFDGQPQHF. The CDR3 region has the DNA TGTGCCAGCAGCTCCACAGGGTTCGACGGTCAGCCCCAGCATTTT.